This TCR beta chain was recorded in a study of monozygotic twins with inflammatory bowel disease. CDR1 and CDR2 (germline): SGHRS, YFSETQ. This CDR3 is built from 14 residues. TCRdb reprocessed the 5' RACE reads and keeps a single row for each CDR3 protein, giving no DNA. The specimen's table records 400,000 to 500,000 distinct CDR3 sequences. This chain uses TRBV5-1 with TRBJ2-1; the D call from TCRdb, TRBD1, cannot be confirmed without DNA. Material: blood. The TCR originated in a human donor with ulcerative colitis or Crohn's disease, or a healthy co-twin of an affected twin (not recorded which). The CDR3 region is CASSFRGAFDEQFF.